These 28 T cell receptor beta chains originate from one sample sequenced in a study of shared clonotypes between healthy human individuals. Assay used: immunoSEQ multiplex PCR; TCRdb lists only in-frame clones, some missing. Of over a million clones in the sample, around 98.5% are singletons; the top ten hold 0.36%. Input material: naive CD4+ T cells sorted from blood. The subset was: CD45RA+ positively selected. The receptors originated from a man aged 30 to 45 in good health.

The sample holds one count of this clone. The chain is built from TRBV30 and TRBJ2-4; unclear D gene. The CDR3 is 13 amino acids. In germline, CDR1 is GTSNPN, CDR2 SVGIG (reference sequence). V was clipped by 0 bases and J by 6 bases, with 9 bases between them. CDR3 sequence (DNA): TGTGCCTGGAGTGTACGAACGTTAAACATTCAGTACTTC. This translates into CAWSVRTLNIQYF. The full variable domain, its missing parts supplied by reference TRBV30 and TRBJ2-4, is SQTIHQWPATLVQPVGSPLSLECTVEGTSNPNLYWYRQAAGRGLQLLFYSVGIGQISSEVPQNLSASRPQDRQFILSSKKLLLSDSGFYLCAWSVRTLNIQYFGAGTRLSVL.

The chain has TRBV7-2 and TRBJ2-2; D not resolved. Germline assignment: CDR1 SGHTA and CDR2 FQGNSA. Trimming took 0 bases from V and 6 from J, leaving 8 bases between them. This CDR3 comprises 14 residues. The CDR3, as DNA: TGTGCCAGCAGCTTAGCGCGTAAGCCCGGGGAGCTGTTTTTT. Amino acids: CASSLARKPGELFF.

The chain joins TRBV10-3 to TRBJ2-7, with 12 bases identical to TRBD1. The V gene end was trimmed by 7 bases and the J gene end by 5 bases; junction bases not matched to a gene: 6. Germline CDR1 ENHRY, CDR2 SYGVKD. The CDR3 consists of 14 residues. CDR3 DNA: TGTGCCATCAAACCCGGGACAGGGGGCCACGAGCAGTACTTC. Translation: CAIKPGTGGHEQYF.

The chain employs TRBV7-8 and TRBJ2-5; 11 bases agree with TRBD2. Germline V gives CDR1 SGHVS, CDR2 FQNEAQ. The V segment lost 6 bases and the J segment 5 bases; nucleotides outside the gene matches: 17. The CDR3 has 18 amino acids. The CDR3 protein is CASRGSGLAEKRWETQYF. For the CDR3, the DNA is TGTGCCAGCAGAGGGTCGGGACTAGCGGAAAAGAGGTGGGAGACCCAGTACTTC.

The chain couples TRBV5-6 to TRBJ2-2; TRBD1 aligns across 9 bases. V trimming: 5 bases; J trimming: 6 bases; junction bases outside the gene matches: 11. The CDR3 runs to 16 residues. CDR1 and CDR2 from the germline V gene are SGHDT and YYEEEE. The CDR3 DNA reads TGTGCCAGCAGTTTCCGGGACAGGGTAATTCCCGGGGAGCTGTTTTTT. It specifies CASSFRDRVIPGELFF.

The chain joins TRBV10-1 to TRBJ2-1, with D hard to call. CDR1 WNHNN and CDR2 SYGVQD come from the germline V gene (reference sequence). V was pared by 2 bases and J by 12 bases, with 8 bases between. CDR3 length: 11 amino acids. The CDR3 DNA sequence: TGCGCCAGCAGTGAGGACGGATCGCAGTTCTTC. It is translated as CASSEDGSQFF.

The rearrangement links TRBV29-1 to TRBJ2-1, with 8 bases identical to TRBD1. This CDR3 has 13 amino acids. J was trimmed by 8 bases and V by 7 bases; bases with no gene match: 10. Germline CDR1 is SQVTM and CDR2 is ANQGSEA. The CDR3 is CSALHQGADEQFF. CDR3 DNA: TGCAGCGCCCTACATCAGGGGGCCGATGAGCAGTTCTTC.

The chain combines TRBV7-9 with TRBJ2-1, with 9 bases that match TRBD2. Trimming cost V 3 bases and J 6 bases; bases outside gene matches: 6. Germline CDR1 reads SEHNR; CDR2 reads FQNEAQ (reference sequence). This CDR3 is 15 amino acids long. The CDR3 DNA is TGTGCCAGCAGCTTGACTAGCGGCCCCTCCAATGAGCAGTTCTTC. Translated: CASSLTSGPSNEQFF.

The CDR3 nucleotides are TGTGCCAGCAGCCAAGAAGGGGCCGGGTTCAGGGGAGACAATGAGCAGTTCTTC. Amino acid sequence: CASSQEGAGFRGDNEQFF. The chain carries TRBV14 and TRBJ2-1; weak D call: TRBD1 (6 bases). Germline V gene lookup returns CDR1 SGHDN and CDR2 FVKESK. The V end was cut by 0 bases, the J end by 5 bases, with 20 bases between. This CDR3 spans 18 amino acids.

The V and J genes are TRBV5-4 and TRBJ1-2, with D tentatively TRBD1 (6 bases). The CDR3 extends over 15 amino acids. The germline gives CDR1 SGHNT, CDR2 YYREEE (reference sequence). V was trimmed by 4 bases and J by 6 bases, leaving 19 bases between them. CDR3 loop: CASSQSRGDLNGYTF. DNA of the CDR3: TGTGCCAGCAGCCAATCTAGGGGGGATCTGAATGGCTACACCTTC.

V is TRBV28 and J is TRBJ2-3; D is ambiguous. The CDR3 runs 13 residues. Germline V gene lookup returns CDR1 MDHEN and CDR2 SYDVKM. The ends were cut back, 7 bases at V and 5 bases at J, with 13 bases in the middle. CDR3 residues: CASTSSPGDTQYF. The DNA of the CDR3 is TGTGCCAGCACTTCCTCCCCGGGAGATACGCAGTATTTT.

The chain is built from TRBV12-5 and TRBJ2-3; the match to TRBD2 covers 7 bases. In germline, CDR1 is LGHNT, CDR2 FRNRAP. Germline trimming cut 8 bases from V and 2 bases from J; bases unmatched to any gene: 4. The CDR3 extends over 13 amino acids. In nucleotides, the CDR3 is TGTGCTAGTCAGCGGGGCAACACAGATACGCAGTATTTT. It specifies CASQRGNTDTQYF.

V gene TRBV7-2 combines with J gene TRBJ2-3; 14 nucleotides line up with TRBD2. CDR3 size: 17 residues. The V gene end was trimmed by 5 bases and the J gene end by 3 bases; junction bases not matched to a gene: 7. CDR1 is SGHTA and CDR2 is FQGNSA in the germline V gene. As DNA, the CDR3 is TGTGCCAGCAGCACGGGACTAGCGGGAGCGCGGACAGATACGCAGTATTTT. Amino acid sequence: CASSTGLAGARTDTQYF.

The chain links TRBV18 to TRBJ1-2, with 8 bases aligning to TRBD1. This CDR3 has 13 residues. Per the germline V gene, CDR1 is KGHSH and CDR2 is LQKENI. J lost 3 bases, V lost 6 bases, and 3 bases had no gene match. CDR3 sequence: CASSSDRDYGYTF. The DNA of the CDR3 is TGTGCCAGCTCCTCGGACAGGGACTATGGCTACACCTTC.

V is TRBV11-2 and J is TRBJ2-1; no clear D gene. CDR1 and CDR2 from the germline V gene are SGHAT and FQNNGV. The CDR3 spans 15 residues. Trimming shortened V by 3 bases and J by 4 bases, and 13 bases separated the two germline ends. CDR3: CASSFRRGSYNEQFF. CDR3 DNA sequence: TGTGCCAGCAGCTTCCGGAGAGGTAGTTACAATGAGCAGTTCTTC.

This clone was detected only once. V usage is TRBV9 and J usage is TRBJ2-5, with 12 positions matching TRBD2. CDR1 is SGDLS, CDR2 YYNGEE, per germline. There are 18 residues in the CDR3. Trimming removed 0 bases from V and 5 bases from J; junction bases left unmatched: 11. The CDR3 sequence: CASSVGPSGRAYGETQYF. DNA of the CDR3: TGTGCCAGCAGCGTAGGTCCTAGCGGGAGGGCCTATGGGGAGACCCAGTACTTC.

DNA for the CDR3: TGTGCCAGTAGTATTAGGGTGTTGGGAGGGAACACCGGGGAGCTGTTTTTT. Translated: CASSIRVLGGNTGELFF. The rearrangement links TRBV19 to TRBJ2-2, with D maybe TRBD2 (6 bases). The V gene's germline CDR1 is LNHDA and CDR2 SQIVND (reference sequence). The CDR3 length is 17 residues. Deletions cut 3 bases from V and 1 base from J, with 15 bases between. Supplemented by reference TRBV19 and TRBJ2-2, the full variable domain reads DGGITQSPKYLFRKEGQNVTLSCEQNLNHDAMYWYRQDPGQGLRLIYYSQIVNDFQKGDIAEGYSVSREKKESFPLTVTSAQKNPTAFYLCASSIRVLGGNTGELFFGEGSRLTVL.

The CDR3 sequence is CAISDRFGGYNEEQFF. The CDR3 nucleotides read TGTGCCATCAGTGATCGGTTCGGTGGATACAATGAGGAGCAGTTCTTC. This rearrangement joins TRBV10-3 to TRBJ2-1, with D unresolved. This CDR3 is built from 16 residues. CDR1 and CDR2 (germline): ENHRY, SYGVKD. V lost 3 bases and J 10 bases, leaving 22 bases between the germline ends.

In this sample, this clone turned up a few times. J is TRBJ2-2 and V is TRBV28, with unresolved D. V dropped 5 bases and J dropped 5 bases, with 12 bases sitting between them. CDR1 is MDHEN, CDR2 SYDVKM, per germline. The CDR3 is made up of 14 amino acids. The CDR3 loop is CASSIEEKTGELFF. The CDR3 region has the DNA TGTGCCAGCAGTATCGAGGAAAAAACCGGGGAGCTGTTTTTT.

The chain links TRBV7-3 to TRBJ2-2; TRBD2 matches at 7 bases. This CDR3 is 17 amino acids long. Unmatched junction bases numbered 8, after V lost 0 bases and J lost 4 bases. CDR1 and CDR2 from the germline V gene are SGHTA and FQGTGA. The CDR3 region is CASSLTYRASGTGELFF. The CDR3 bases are TGTGCCAGCAGCTTAACCTATAGGGCTAGCGGCACCGGGGAGCTGTTTTTT.

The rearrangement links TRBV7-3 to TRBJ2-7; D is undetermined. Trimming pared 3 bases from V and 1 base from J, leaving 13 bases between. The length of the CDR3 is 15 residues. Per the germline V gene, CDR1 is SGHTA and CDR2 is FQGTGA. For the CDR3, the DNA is TGTGCCAGCAGCTTGGGCCCCTCTTTGTCCTACGAGCAGTACTTC. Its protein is CASSLGPSLSYEQYF. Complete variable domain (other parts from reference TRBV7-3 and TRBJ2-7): GAGVSQTPSNKVTEKGKYVELRCDPISGHTALYWYRQSLGQGPEFLIYFQGTGAADDSGLPNDRFFAVRPEGSVSTLKIQRTERGDSAVYLCASSLGPSLSYEQYFGPGTRLTVT.

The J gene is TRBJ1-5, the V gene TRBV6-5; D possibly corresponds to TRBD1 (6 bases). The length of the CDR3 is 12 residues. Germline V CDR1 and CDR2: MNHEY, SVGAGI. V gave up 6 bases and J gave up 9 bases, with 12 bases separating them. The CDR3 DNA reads TGTGCCAGCAGGGACAGTTTCGGGCCCCAGCATTTT. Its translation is CASRDSFGPQHF.

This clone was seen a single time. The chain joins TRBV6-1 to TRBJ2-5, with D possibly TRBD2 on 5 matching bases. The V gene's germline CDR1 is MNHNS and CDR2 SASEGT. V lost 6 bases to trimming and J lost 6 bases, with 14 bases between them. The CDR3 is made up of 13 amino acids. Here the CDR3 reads CASRFAAGQTQYF. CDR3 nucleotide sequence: TGTGCCAGCAGGTTTGCGGCGGGCCAGACCCAGTACTTC.

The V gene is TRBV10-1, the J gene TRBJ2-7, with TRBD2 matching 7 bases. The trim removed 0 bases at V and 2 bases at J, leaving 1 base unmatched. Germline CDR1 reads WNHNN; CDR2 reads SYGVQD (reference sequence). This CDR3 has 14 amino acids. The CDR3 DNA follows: TGCGCCAGCAGTGAGTCCGGGACTACCTACGAGCAGTACTTC. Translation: CASSESGTTYEQYF.

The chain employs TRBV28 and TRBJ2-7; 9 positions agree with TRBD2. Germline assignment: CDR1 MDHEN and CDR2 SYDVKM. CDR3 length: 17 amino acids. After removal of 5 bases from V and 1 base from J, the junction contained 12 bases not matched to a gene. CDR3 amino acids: CASSAPPPGLASYEQYF. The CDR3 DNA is TGTGCCAGCAGTGCCCCACCTCCGGGACTAGCATCCTACGAGCAGTACTTC. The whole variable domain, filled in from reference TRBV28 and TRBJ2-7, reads DVKVTQSSRYLVKRTGEKVFLECVQDMDHENMFWYRQDPGLGLRLIYFSYDVKMKEKGDIPEGYSVSREKKERFSLILESASTNQTSMYLCASSAPPPGLASYEQYFGPGTRLTVT.

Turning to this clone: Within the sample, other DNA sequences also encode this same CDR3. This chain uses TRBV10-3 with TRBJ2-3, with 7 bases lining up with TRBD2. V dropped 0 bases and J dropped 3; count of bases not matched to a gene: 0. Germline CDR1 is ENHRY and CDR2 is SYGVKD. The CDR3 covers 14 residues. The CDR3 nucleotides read TGTGCCATCAGTGAGTCCGGGGGGACAGATACGCAGTATTTT. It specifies CAISESGGTDTQYF.

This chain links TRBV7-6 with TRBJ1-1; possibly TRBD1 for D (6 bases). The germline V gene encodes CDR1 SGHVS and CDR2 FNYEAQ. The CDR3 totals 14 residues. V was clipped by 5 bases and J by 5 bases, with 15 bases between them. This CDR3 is CASSLYREETEAFF. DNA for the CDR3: TGTGCCAGCAGCCTGTACAGGGAAGAAACTGAAGCTTTCTTT.

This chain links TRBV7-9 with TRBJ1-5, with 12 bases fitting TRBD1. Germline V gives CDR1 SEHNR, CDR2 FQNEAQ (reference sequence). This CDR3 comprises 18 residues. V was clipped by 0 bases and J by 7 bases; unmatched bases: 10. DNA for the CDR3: TGTGCCAGCAGCTTAGCTTTGTCCGGGACAGGGGGCGGACAGCCCCAGCATTTT. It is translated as CASSLALSGTGGGQPQHF.